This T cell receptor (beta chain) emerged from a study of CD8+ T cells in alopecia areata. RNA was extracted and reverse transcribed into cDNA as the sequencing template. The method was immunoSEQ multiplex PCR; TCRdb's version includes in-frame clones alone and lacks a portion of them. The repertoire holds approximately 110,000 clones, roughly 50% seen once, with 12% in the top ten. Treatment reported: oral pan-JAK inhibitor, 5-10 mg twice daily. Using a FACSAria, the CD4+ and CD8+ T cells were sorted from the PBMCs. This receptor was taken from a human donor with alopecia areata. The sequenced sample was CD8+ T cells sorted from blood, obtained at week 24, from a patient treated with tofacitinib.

As DNA, the CDR3 is TGTGCCAGCAGCTTGGCCCTGGGTACTGAAGCTTTCTTT. Its translation: CASSLALGTEAFF. The gene calls are TRBV5-4 and TRBJ1-1; no definite D call. Between the trimmed V and J ends, which lost 0 bases and 5 bases, there was a span of 8 bases. Per germline, CDR1 SGHNT and CDR2 YYREEE (reference sequence). CDR3 length: 13 residues.